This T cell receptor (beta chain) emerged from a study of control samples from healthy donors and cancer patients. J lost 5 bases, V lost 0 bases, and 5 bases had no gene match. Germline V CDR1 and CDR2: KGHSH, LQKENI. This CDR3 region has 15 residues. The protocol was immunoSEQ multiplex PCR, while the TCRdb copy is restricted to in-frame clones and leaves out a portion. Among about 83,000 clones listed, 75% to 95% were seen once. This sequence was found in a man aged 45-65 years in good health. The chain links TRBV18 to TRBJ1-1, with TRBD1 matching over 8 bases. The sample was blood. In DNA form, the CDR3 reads TGTGCCAGCTCACCACCTAACAGGGGGGGGACTGAAGCTTTCTTT. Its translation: CASSPPNRGGTEAFF.